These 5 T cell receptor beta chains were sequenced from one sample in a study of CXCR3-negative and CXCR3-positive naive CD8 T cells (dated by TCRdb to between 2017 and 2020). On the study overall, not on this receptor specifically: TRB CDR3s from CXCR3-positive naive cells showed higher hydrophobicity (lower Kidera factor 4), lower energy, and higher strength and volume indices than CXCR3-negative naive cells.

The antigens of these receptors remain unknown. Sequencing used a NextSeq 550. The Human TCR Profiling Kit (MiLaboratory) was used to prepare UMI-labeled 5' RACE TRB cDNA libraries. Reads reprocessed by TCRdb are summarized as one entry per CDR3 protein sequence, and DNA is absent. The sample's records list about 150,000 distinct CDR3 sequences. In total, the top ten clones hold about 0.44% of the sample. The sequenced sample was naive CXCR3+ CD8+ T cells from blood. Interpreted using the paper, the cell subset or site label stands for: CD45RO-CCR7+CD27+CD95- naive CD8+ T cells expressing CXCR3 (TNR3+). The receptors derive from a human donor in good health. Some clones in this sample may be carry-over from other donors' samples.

This CDR3 reads CASSPYSGGYTF. The rearrangement joins TRBV6-5 to TRBJ1-2. The CDR3 covers 12 residues. Germline V CDR1 and CDR2: MNHEY, SVGAGI.

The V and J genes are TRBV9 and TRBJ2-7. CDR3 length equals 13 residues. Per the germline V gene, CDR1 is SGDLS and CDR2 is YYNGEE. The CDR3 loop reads CASSVSDVYEQYF.

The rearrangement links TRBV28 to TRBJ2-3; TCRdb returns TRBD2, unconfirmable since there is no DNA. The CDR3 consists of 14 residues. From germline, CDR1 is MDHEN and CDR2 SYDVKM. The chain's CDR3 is CASSWTSRQDTQYF.

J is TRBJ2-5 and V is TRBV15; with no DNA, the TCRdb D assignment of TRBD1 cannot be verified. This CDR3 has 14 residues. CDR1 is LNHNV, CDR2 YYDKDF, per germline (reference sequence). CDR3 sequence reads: CATRRVPPSETQYF.

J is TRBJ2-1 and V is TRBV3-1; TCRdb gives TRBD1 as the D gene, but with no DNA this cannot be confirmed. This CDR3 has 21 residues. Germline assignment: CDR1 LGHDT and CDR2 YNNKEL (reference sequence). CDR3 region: CASSQDRPGGNSPRFYNEQFF.